These T cell receptor beta chains were read from a single sample in a study of T-cell memory formation after mild COVID-19. TCRdb used MiXCR to reprocess the 5' RACE reads, holding one entry per CDR3 protein. The sample holds about 250,000 distinct CDR3 sequences, 15% to 19% seen once. The sample was PBMCs or a T cell subset sorted from them (not recorded which). The receptors originated from an adult woman who had mild COVID-19 (a few samples of this study predate the infection). Cell type and time point are not known. Both conserved end residues are part of each CDR3.

>TRBV15|TRBJ2-7
CATSRVPTAYEQYF
>TRBV11-2|TRBJ2-2
CASSAWTGVNTGELFF
>TRBV12-3/TRBV12-4|TRBJ1-1
CASGWPKAFF
>TRBV5-1|TRBJ2-1
CASSKIQGVNEQFF
>TRBV20-1|TRBJ1-2
CSASYEGYGYTF
>TRBV12-3/TRBV12-4|TRBJ2-3
CASSLEALSTDTQYF
>TRBV27|TRBJ1-5
CASSPSIFWPQHF
>TRBV4-3|TRBJ1-1
CASSQVGFRGHYGHSEAFF
>TRBV5-4|TRBJ2-5
CASSLTREQETQYF
>TRBV19|TRBJ2-7
CASSIQGPYEQYF
>TRBV7-2|TRBJ1-1
CASSLGLGGEAFF
>TRBV7-6|TRBJ2-1
CASSRTSGGGGEQFF
>TRBV7-2|TRBJ1-5
CASSLAQGPRNQPQHF
>TRBV7-8|TRBJ2-3
CASSLSPSGGRRTDTQYF
>TRBV2|TRBJ2-4
CASSLNIQYF
>TRBV18|TRBJ2-3
CASSPWIGGNTDTQYF
>TRBV24-1|TRBJ2-3
CATSESPGLTDTQYF
>TRBV24-1|TRBJ2-1
CATSDSPGQQGSYNEQFF
>TRBV23-1|TRBJ2-3
CASSQSDTSTDTQYF
>TRBV4-1|TRBJ2-7
CASSLNRGLVQYEQYF